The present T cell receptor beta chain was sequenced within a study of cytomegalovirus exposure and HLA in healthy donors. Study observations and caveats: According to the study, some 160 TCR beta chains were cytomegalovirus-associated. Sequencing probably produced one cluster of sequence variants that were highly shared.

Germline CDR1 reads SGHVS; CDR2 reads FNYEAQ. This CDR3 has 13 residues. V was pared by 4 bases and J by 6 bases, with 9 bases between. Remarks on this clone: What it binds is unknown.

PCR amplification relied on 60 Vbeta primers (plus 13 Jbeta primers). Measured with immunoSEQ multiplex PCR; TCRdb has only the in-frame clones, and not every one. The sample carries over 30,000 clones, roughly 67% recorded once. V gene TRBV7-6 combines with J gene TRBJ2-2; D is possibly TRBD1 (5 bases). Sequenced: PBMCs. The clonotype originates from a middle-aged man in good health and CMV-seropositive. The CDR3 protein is CASSSQGSGELFF. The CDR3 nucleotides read TGTGCCAGCAGCTCCCAGGGTTCCGGGGAGCTGTTTTTT. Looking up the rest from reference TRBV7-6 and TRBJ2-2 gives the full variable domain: GAGVSQSPRYKVTKRGQDVALRCDPISGHVSLYWYRQALGQGPEFLTYFNYEAQQDKSGLPNDRFSAERPEGSISTLTIQRTEQRDSAMYRCASSSQGSGELFFGEGSRLTVL.